This T cell receptor beta chain was recorded in a study of OX40 agonist ivuxolimab in advanced cancers. Clones were sequenced by immunoSEQ multiplex PCR, and TCRdb holds only the in-frame ones, with some missing. The sample gives about 70,000 clones, approximately 80% of which show up once; 0.85% to 1.3% is in the top ten. CDR3 size: 14 residues. Germline CDR1 and CDR2: SEHNR and FQNEAQ (reference sequence). The germline V and J ends were trimmed by 4 bases and 0 bases, with 7 bases remaining between them. This clone was observed a single time. The V call is TRBV7-9, the J call TRBJ1-5; D is possibly TRBD1 (5 bases). This sequence was found in an adult with an advanced solid tumor such as melanoma, head and neck, liver or kidney cancer. The sample here was CD4+ or CD8+ T cells sorted from blood, taken in a trial of the OX40 agonist ivuxolimab. The CDR3 nucleotides read TGTGCCAGCAGCTCCGACAGTAGCAATCAGCCCCAGCATTTT. This codes for CASSSDSSNQPQHF.